Listed below are T cell receptor beta chains from one sample, sequenced in a study of molecular identifiers for immune sequencing clone quantification. A single record per CDR3 protein comes from TCRdb applying MiXCR to the PCR reads. The profile covers 490,000 or so distinct CDR3 sequences, with 25% appearing a single time and roughly 0.79% taken by the ten largest. The sample was naive CD8+ T cells from blood, with Jurkat cell RNA spiked in. The receptor set was obtained from a human donor in good health. Some libraries in this study had Jurkat cell RNA spiked in. Both conserved end residues are part of each CDR3. D genes are given only for firm matches. Clone sizes are given selectively: once, few, many, or a class where the clone is expanded.

size,D,V,J,DNA,CDR3
many,NA,TRBV4-1,TRBJ1-3,TGCGCCAGCAGCCAAGATATTGGCAACACCATATATTTT,CASSQDIGNTIYF
few,NA,TRBV7-9,TRBJ2-2,TGTGCCAGCAGCCACCCCGGACTTTCTTGGGGGGAGCTGTTTTTT,CASSHPGLSWGELFF
NA,NA,TRBV4-3,TRBJ2-2,TGCGCCAGCAGCCAAGGCTTGTACATAGACACCGGGGAGCTGTTTTTT,CASSQGLYIDTGELFF
NA,NA,TRBV24-1,TRBJ2-1,TGTGCCACCAGTGATCGGGGGAGCGCCGACAATGAGCAGATCTTC,CATSDRGSADNEQIF
many,TRBD1,TRBV4-1,TRBJ1-1,TGCGCCAGCAGCCAAGATCGTACAGGGGAGGTTAAAGCTTTCTTT,CASSQDRTGEVKAFF
NA,NA,TRBV7-8,TRBJ2-1,TGTGCCACCACCCAAAGAGGGGGAATAGAGCAGTTCTTC,CATTQRGGIEQFF
many,NA,TRBV7-9,TRBJ1-3,TGTGCCAGCAGCCCGGACTCCTCGTCTGGAAACACCATATATTTT,CASSPDSSSGNTIYF
few,NA,TRBV6-4,TRBJ2-7,TGTGCCAGCAGTGCTAGGTTGGACGAGCAGTACTTC,CASSARLDEQYF
many,NA,TRBV20-1,TRBJ2-7,TGCAGTGCTAGAGTTTCATCGGGGATCGCCTACGAGCAGTACTTC,CSARVSSGIAYEQYF
many,NA,TRBV3-1,TRBJ1-1,TGTGCCAGCAGCCAAGTTGGGACACGATTTGAAGCTTTCTTT,CASSQVGTRFEAFF
NA,NA,TRBV7-9,TRBJ2-7,TGTGCCAGCGGCTTCACCTCCGGTGTCGAGCAGTACTTC,CASGFTSGVEQYF
many,TRBD2,TRBV20-1,TRBJ2-3,TGCAGTGCTAGAGACTTAGGACTAGCGGGCCTAAGGGACACAGATACGCAGTATTTT,CSARDLGLAGLRDTDTQYF